Listed here are 17 T cell receptor beta chains from one sample, sequenced in a study of cytomegalovirus exposure and HLA in healthy donors. In the PCR, 60 Vbeta and 13 Jbeta primers were used. The table came from immunoSEQ multiplex PCR; TCRdb's copy has only in-frame clones and leaves some out. Found here are some 90,000 clones, under 85% of them singletons; the top ten hold roughly 14%. Specimen: PBMCs. These TCRs come from a woman between 65 and 79 years old in good health and CMV-seropositive.

The chain uses TRBV6-5 and TRBJ1-2; D unclear. The V end lost 0 bases, the J end lost 8 bases, and 10 bases lay between the germline ends. CDR3 length: 13 amino acids. Looked up from germline, CDR1 is MNHEY and CDR2 is SVGAGI. In nucleotides, the CDR3 is TGTGCCAGCAGTTACTCGAGATGGGAGGGCTACACCTTC. Amino acid sequence: CASSYSRWEGYTF.

The chain is built from TRBV18 and TRBJ2-2; D is unresolved. This CDR3 is 16 amino acids long. Trimming pared 3 bases from V and 0 bases from J, leaving 11 bases between. From germline, CDR1 is KGHSH and CDR2 LQKENI. The CDR3 is CASSPPAASNTGELFF. Here the CDR3 DNA reads TGTGCCAGCTCACCCCCGGCGGCTTCGAACACCGGGGAGCTGTTTTTT.

The rearrangement joins TRBV7-9 to TRBJ2-7, with 7 bases that match TRBD1. In germline, CDR1 is SEHNR, CDR2 FQNEAQ (reference sequence). Unmatched junction bases numbered 2, after V lost 3 bases and J lost 0 bases. The CDR3 totals 14 residues. CDR3 sequence reads: CASSLTGPSYEQYF. The DNA for the CDR3 is TGTGCCAGCAGCTTGACAGGGCCCTCCTACGAGCAGTACTTC.

V gene TRBV18 combines with J gene TRBJ2-7; TRBD2 aligns across 10 bases. The germline V gene encodes CDR1 KGHSH and CDR2 LQKENI. After removal of 2 bases from V and 2 bases from J, the junction contained 3 bases not matched to a gene. The length of the CDR3 is 15 residues. This chain's CDR3 is CASSPRTSGAYEQYF. Here the CDR3 DNA reads TGTGCCAGCTCACCAAGGACTAGCGGCGCCTACGAGCAGTACTTC.

The chain recombines TRBV4-3 with TRBJ2-7, with D hard to call. This CDR3 region has 16 residues. Germline V gives CDR1 LGHNA, CDR2 YSLEER. V lost 0 bases to trimming and J lost 2 bases, with 14 bases between them. The CDR3 spells CASSQEGTDGAYEQYF. The CDR3 DNA is TGCGCCAGCAGCCAAGAAGGAACGGATGGAGCCTACGAGCAGTACTTC.

This chain uses TRBV7-9 with TRBJ2-7, with 7 positions matching TRBD1. This CDR3 is built from 14 residues. V was clipped by 4 bases and J by 4 bases; unmatched bases: 7. Germline V CDR1 and CDR2: SEHNR, FQNEAQ (reference sequence). This chain's CDR3 is CASSSRDSTYEQYF. The CDR3 DNA sequence: TGTGCCAGCAGCTCTCGGGACAGCACATACGAGCAGTACTTC.

This chain uses TRBV6-5 with TRBJ1-5, with D hard to call. The V and J ends lost 5 bases and 5 bases respectively, with 13 bases between them. Per the germline V gene, CDR1 is MNHEY and CDR2 is SVGAGI. The CDR3 is 14 residues long. CDR3 loop: CASSEGGNDQPQHF. DNA of the CDR3: TGTGCCAGCAGTGAAGGAGGGAACGATCAGCCCCAGCATTTT.

V gene TRBV10-1 combines with J gene TRBJ2-3, with unresolved D. The ends were cut back, 0 bases at V and 6 bases at J, with 13 bases in the middle. CDR3 length equals 15 residues. Per the germline V gene, CDR1 is WNHNN and CDR2 is SYGVQD (reference sequence). CDR3 in amino acids: CASSESEYLSDTQYF. Here the CDR3 DNA reads TGCGCCAGCAGTGAGTCGGAGTACTTATCGGATACGCAGTATTTT.

The chain is built from TRBV7-3 and TRBJ1-1, with D perhaps matching TRBD1 (6 bases). The CDR3 loop spans 14 amino acids. V shed 6 bases and J shed 3 bases, with 14 bases lying between them. The germline V gene has CDR1 SGHTA and CDR2 FQGTGA. This CDR3 is CASRKQGGDTEAFF. CDR3 coding DNA: TGTGCCAGCAGAAAACAGGGTGGTGACACTGAAGCTTTCTTT. The full variable domain, with the rest looked up from reference TRBV7-3 and TRBJ1-1, is GAGVSQTPSNKVTEKGKYVELRCDPISGHTALYWYRQSLGQGPEFLIYFQGTGAADDSGLPNDRFFAVRPEGSVSTLKIQRTERGDSAVYLCASRKQGGDTEAFFGQGTRLTVV.

This clone has only a few counts. The rearrangement joins TRBV21-1 to TRBJ2-2; the table's D call TRBD2 went unverified against the DNA. TRBV21-1 is reported as a pseudogene. This CDR3 spans 13 amino acids. The CDR3 sequence: CASSKGGAGELFF. CDR3 DNA: TGTGCCAGCAGCAAAGGGGGGGCCGGGGAGCTGTTTTTT.

The V call is TRBV6-1, the J call TRBJ1-1; 7 nucleotides agree with TRBD1. This CDR3 is built from 12 residues. Germline V gene data show CDR1 as MNHNS and CDR2 as SASEGT. The J segment lost 7 bases and the V segment lost 6 bases, leaving 5 bases of the junction unmatched. The CDR3 bases are TGTGCCAGCAGCGCGGACAGGCTTGAAGCTTTCTTT. Residues: CASSADRLEAFF.

J is TRBJ2-7 and V is TRBV7-9; 7 nucleotides agree with TRBD1. Germline CDR1 is SEHNR and CDR2 is FQNEAQ (reference sequence). The CDR3 is 15 amino acids. Trimming at V came to 5 bases and at J to 9 bases, leaving 16 bases not matched to a gene. CDR3 region: CASSSDRATQTVQYF. CDR3 coding DNA: TGTGCCAGCAGCAGCGACAGGGCCACTCAAACGGTGCAGTACTTC.

The chain carries TRBV6-5 and TRBJ1-4, with 7 bases identical to TRBD1. Per the germline V gene, CDR1 is MNHEY and CDR2 is SVGAGI. J lost 8 bases, V lost 2 bases, and 8 bases had no gene match. The CDR3 contains 15 residues. The CDR3 loop is CASSYGRQGYEKLFF. The CDR3 nucleotides are TGTGCCAGCAGTTACGGGAGACAGGGCTACGAAAAACTGTTTTTT.

This chain joins TRBV2 and TRBJ2-2, with D possibly being TRBD1 (5 bases). V was shortened by 2 bases and J by 3 bases, with 10 bases between the two germline ends. The CDR3 has 15 residues. Germline V gene lookup returns CDR1 SNHLY and CDR2 FYNNEI. The CDR3: CASSEYAGHTGELFF. In DNA, the CDR3 is TGTGCCAGCAGTGAATATGCAGGGCACACCGGGGAGCTGTTTTTT.

The V gene is TRBV9, the J gene TRBJ2-1; TRBD1 aligns across 8 bases. The trim removed 0 bases at V and 5 bases at J, leaving 10 bases unmatched. The CDR3 is 17 residues long. Germline CDR1 reads SGDLS; CDR2 reads YYNGEE. In nucleotides, the CDR3 is TGTGCCAGCAGCGTAGGACCAGGGGGCAAAGATAACAATGAGCAGTTCTTC. Residues: CASSVGPGGKDNNEQFF.

V is TRBV5-1 and J is TRBJ2-7; 12 bases are shared with TRBD1. CDR1 is SGHRS and CDR2 is YFSETQ in the germline V gene. The CDR3 runs 15 residues. With V trimmed by 1 base and J by 6 bases, 5 bases remained unmatched. The CDR3 nucleotides read TGCGCCAGCAGCTTGAGGGGACAGGGGGCCGGCGAGCAGTACTTC. Protein: CASSLRGQGAGEQYF.

Turning to this clone: At one of its ends the junction is not consistent with the germline gene, which may arise from a read error. The chain recombines TRBV7-9 with TRBJ2-7; D call uncertain. CDR3 length: 14 residues. Germline V gene data show CDR1 as SEHNR and CDR2 as FQNEAQ (reference sequence). In nucleotides, the CDR3 is TGTTCCAGCAGCCTTCGAGGCCTTACCTACGAGCAGTACTTC. Translated: CSSSLRGLTYEQYF.